These 17 T cell receptor beta chains were sequenced from one sample in a study of molecular identifiers for immune sequencing clone quantification (dated by TCRdb to between 2018 and 2020). The protocol used for the library was PCR. Sequencer: NextSeq 500. TCRdb trimmed the raw reads at Q25, called clones with MiXCR and kept productive beta chains. Rows matching on CDR3 protein sequence are summarized as one entry with the most common DNA and genes. A total of hundreds of thousands of distinct CDR3 sequences appear in this sample, roughly 23% of them only once. 0.78% of the sample rests with the top ten. Sequenced sample: naive CD8+ T cells from blood, with Jurkat cell RNA spiked in. The cell subset or site label, read with the paper, signifies: FACS-sorted CD8+CD4-CCR7+CD45RA+ naive T cells. The receptors here all came from a human donor in good health. Some libraries in this study had Jurkat cell RNA spiked in.

This clonotype came up once. One base away lies a much larger clone, so this may be a sequencing read error. This chain connects TRBV30 to TRBJ2-3, with no clear D. Trimming took off 1 base at V and 8 bases at J, with 22 bases between the two ends. The CDR3 is 16 residues long. CDR1 and CDR2 from the germline V gene are GTSNPN and SVGIG (reference sequence). CDR3 residues: CAWSEGGAPRPGTQYF. The CDR3 DNA reads TGTGCCTGGAGTGAGGGTGGAGCGCCGAGGCCAGGTACGCAGTATTTT.

This clonotype was found many times. This chain joins TRBV10-3 and TRBJ2-1; no reliable D call. The CDR3 runs 12 residues. V gave up 2 bases and J gave up 4 bases, with 3 bases separating them. The germline V gene encodes CDR1 ENHRY and CDR2 SYGVKD. For the CDR3, the DNA is TGTGCCATCAGTGAGCTATACAATGAGCAGTTCTTC. This sequence encodes CAISELYNEQFF.

As for this clonotype: This could be a read error, since a much larger clone is one nucleotide away. This chain links TRBV2 with TRBJ2-7; TRBD2 is a possible D gene (5 bases). This CDR3 is 15 amino acids long. From germline, CDR1 is SNHLY and CDR2 FYNNEI. The CDR3 bases are TGTGCCACCAAACCGGGCGGACTGTTCTCCCACGAGCAGTACTTC. Encoded protein: CATKPGGLFSHEQYF. Filled out from reference TRBV2 and TRBJ2-7, the complete variable domain reads EPEVTQTPSHQVTQMGQEVILRCVPISNHLYFYWYRQILGQKVEFLVSFYNNEISEKSEIFDDQFSVERPDGSNFTLKIRSTKLEDSAMYFCATKPGGLFSHEQYFGPGTRLTVT.

In its sample, this clonotype was seen a few times. The chain joins TRBV20-1 to TRBJ2-7; weak D call: TRBD2 (6 bases). Looked up from germline, CDR1 is DFQATT and CDR2 is SNEGSKA (reference sequence). The CDR3 contains 14 residues. Trimming cost V 2 bases and J 2 bases, with 13 bases left between them. CDR3 DNA sequence: TGCAGTGCTAGACGAGCGGAGGGAACCTACGAGCAGTACTTC. The encoded protein is CSARRAEGTYEQYF.

This clonotype was seen more than once but under ten times. The V and J genes are TRBV6-2 or TRBV6-3 and TRBJ2-1; D may be TRBD1 (5 bases). V was pared by 2 bases and J by 8 bases, with 10 bases between. The CDR3 is 13 residues long. CDR1 MNHEY and CDR2 SVGEGT come from the germline V gene. For the CDR3, the DNA is TGTGCCAGCAGTTACGGTTTAGGGGATGAGCAGTTCTTC. Its protein product is CASSYGLGDEQFF.

This clonotype was found once. The chain joins TRBV28 to TRBJ1-5; D is possibly TRBD1 (5 bases). Germline-derived CDR1 and CDR2 are MDHEN and SYDVKM. The CDR3 length is 15 residues. Between the trimmed V and J ends, which lost 6 bases and 0 bases, there was a span of 12 bases. The CDR3 coding sequence is TGTGCCAGCAGCCAGACAGCCTATAGCAATCAGCCCCAGCATTTT. Its protein product is CASSQTAYSNQPQHF.

The CDR3 region is CASSLVYLDSQETQYF. The CDR3 DNA sequence: TGCGCCAGCAGCTTGGTATACCTCGACAGTCAAGAGACCCAGTACTTC. The J gene is TRBJ2-5, the V gene TRBV5-1; D possibly corresponds to TRBD1 (5 bases). The V and J ends lost 0 bases and 2 bases respectively, with 14 bases between them. Germline V lookup: CDR1 SGHRS, CDR2 YFSETQ. This CDR3 has 16 residues.

Turning to this clonotype: Being one base from a much bigger clone, this may be a read error. This rearrangement joins TRBV30 to TRBJ2-5, with 9 bases aligning to TRBD2. Losses at the gene ends were 5 bases for V and 1 base for J; bases not matched to a gene: 8. CDR3 length: 15 residues. Germline V gives CDR1 GTSNPN, CDR2 SVGIG (reference sequence). The CDR3 nucleotides are TGTGCCTGGGGCCGACTAGCGGAAATCCAAGAGACCCAGTACTTC. Protein product: CAWGRLAEIQETQYF.

This clonotype was seen more than once but under ten times. This chain connects TRBV29-1 to TRBJ2-7, with 7 bases that match TRBD1. The CDR3 totals 12 residues. Germline-derived CDR1 and CDR2 are SQVTM and ANQGSEA. V was pared by 3 bases and J by 4 bases, with 3 bases of the junction left unmatched. CDR3 protein: CSVETGRYEQYF. The CDR3 DNA reads as TGCAGCGTTGAGACAGGGCGTTACGAGCAGTACTTC.

Many counts were recorded for this clonotype. This chain joins TRBV14 and TRBJ2-3, with D perhaps being TRBD1 or TRBD2 (5 bases each). The CDR3 consists of 18 residues. Germline CDR1 SGHDN, CDR2 FVKESK. V shed 0 bases and J shed 0 bases, with 16 bases lying between them. The CDR3 region is CASSQDAVGGESTDTQYF. The CDR3 DNA reads TGTGCCAGCAGCCAAGATGCCGTTGGGGGAGAAAGCACAGATACGCAGTATTTT.

This rearrangement joins TRBV5-3 to TRBJ1-2; 11 positions agree with TRBD1. TRBV5-3 is annotated as an ORF whose role is uncertain. V was clipped by 8 bases and J by 7 bases; unmatched bases: 10. The CDR3 is 14 residues long. CDR3 in DNA: TGTGCCAGCAGCGATGGACAGGGGGCTCGTGGCTACACCTTC. Amino acid sequence: CASSDGQGARGYTF.

This clonotype was seen more than once but under ten times. The J gene is TRBJ2-3, the V gene TRBV30; 10 bases map to TRBD2. This CDR3 has 13 residues. V dropped 8 bases and J dropped 7; count of bases not matched to a gene: 9. Germline CDR1 is GTSNPN and CDR2 is SVGIG (reference sequence). For the CDR3, the DNA is TGTGCCGAAAGGACTAGCGGCTTTCATACGCAGTATTTT. It encodes CAERTSGFHTQYF.

Only a few counts were recorded for this clonotype. The genes are TRBV24-1 and TRBJ1-1, with 7 bases that match TRBD1. CDR3 length equals 14 residues. The V gene end was trimmed by 6 bases and the J gene end by 1 base; junction bases not matched to a gene: 4. Germline V gene lookup returns CDR1 KGHDR and CDR2 SFDVKD. CDR3 DNA: TGTGCCACCAGTATTACAGGGGAGAACACTGAAGCTTTCTTT. This codes for CATSITGENTEAFF.

This clonotype was recorded many times. V gene TRBV7-9 combines with J gene TRBJ2-7; no reliable D call. V was cut by 6 bases and J by 1 base, with 7 bases left in between. CDR1 and CDR2 (germline): SEHNR, FQNEAQ (reference sequence). This CDR3 has 12 residues. CDR3 sequence reads: CASSYGSYEQYF. The CDR3 region has the DNA TGTGCCAGCAGTTACGGGTCCTACGAGCAGTACTTC.

This clonotype appeared many times. The chain employs TRBV12-5 and TRBJ1-1; D not resolved. The CDR3 runs to 12 residues. Germline CDR1 reads LGHNT; CDR2 reads FRNRAP. Trimming pared 7 bases from V and 4 bases from J, leaving 10 bases between. The CDR3 spells CASAPLVTEAFF. DNA for the CDR3: TGTGCTAGTGCCCCATTGGTCACTGAAGCTTTCTTT.

On this clonotype itself: A junction end diverges from the germline sequence, so it may reflect a read error. This sequence joins TRBV19 and TRBJ1-6; the D is unclear. This CDR3 contains 16 residues. Germline CDR1 is LNHDA and CDR2 is SQIVND (reference sequence). The CDR3, as DNA: TGTGCCAGTAGTACCAACTATGTCTCCTATAATTCACCCCTCCGCTTT. Translating gives CASSTNYVSYNSPLRF.

The table lists this clonotype with many counts. This chain joins TRBV9 and TRBJ2-2; possible D gene TRBD1, 6 bases. V was trimmed by 3 bases and J by 1 base, leaving 10 bases between them. In germline, CDR1 is SGDLS, CDR2 YYNGEE. The CDR3 covers 15 residues. The CDR3 sequence: CASSATGKNTGELFF. The CDR3 DNA follows: TGTGCCAGCAGCGCCACAGGGAAGAACACCGGGGAGCTGTTTTTT.